The 28 T cell receptor beta chains below all came from one sample that was sequenced in a study of blood T cell repertoires in COVID-19. This table comes from immunoSEQ multiplex PCR, and its TCRdb copy is limited to in-frame clones, with some not included. The sample contains approximately 230,000 clones, about 87% of which appear only once. The sample comprised peripheral blood. The receptors derive from a woman younger than 45 with COVID-19, enrolled during active disease.

The gene calls are TRBV13 and TRBJ2-2, with D unclear. The CDR3 has 12 amino acids. Germline V gene sequence: CDR1 PRHDT, CDR2 FYEKMQ (reference sequence). Trimming left V 3 bases short and J 6 bases short, with 5 bases between. The CDR3 loop reads CASSFSSGELFF. The CDR3 DNA is TGTGCCAGCAGCTTTAGCTCCGGGGAGCTGTTTTTT.

The table lists this clone with a count of one. V gene TRBV5-1 combines with J gene TRBJ2-3, with D maybe TRBD2 (6 bases). The germline V gene has CDR1 SGHRS and CDR2 YFSETQ. Trimming cost V 0 bases and J 0 bases, with 14 bases left between them. The CDR3 is 17 residues long. The CDR3 DNA reads as TGCGCCAGCAGCTTGGAGGTAGCGGATCTTAGCACAGATACGCAGTATTTT. This gives the protein CASSLEVADLSTDTQYF.

The CDR3 sequence is CASSPVGTAYGYTF. DNA for the CDR3: TGCGCCAGCAGCCCGGTCGGGACAGCCTATGGCTACACCTTC. This chain uses TRBV5-1 with TRBJ1-2; 7 bases fit TRBD1. CDR3 length: 14 residues. Germline V gene sequence: CDR1 SGHRS, CDR2 YFSETQ. V dropped 4 bases and J dropped 4; count of bases not matched to a gene: 7.

The chain is built from TRBV24-1 and TRBJ1-4; 7 nucleotides match TRBD1. The J segment lost 4 bases and the V segment lost 3 bases, leaving 1 base of the junction unmatched. CDR1 KGHDR and CDR2 SFDVKD come from the germline V gene. The CDR3 has 14 residues. In DNA form, the CDR3 reads TGTGCCACCAGTGATAACAGGGGTAATGAAAAACTGTTTTTT. Residues: CATSDNRGNEKLFF.

This clone was seen once. The chain links TRBV11-3 to TRBJ1-1, with D tentatively TRBD1 (5 bases). The CDR3 sequence is 15 residues long. Germline values: CDR1 SGHNT, CDR2 YENEEA. The ends were cut back, 1 base at V and 5 bases at J, with 14 bases in the middle. Here the CDR3 reads CASSLVFSRGTEAFF. For the CDR3, the DNA is TGTGCCAGCAGCTTAGTTTTTTCTAGGGGTACTGAAGCTTTCTTT. The full variable domain, with the rest looked up from reference TRBV11-3 and TRBJ1-1, is EAGVVQSPRYKIIEKKQPVAFWCNPISGHNTLYWYLQNLGQGPELLIRYENEEAVDDSQLPKDRFSAERLKGVDSTLKIQPAELGDSAVYLCASSLVFSRGTEAFFGQGTRLTVV.

CDR3 sequence reads: CAWSVLSVNTEAFF. The CDR3 coding sequence is TGTGCCTGGAGTGTACTGTCGGTTAACACTGAAGCTTTCTTT. The chain is built from TRBV30 and TRBJ1-1; D is ambiguous. Per the germline V gene, CDR1 is GTSNPN and CDR2 is SVGIG (reference sequence). The CDR3 contains 14 residues. Deletions cut 0 bases from V and 2 bases from J, with 10 bases between. Full variable domain (rest looked up from reference TRBV30 and TRBJ1-1): SQTIHQWPATLVQPVGSPLSLECTVEGTSNPNLYWYRQAAGRGLQLLFYSVGIGQISSEVPQNLSASRPQDRQFILSSKKLLLSDSGFYLCAWSVLSVNTEAFFGQGTRLTVV.

This chain joins TRBV5-1 and TRBJ2-2, with TRBD1 matching 7 bases. Per the germline V gene, CDR1 is SGHRS and CDR2 is YFSETQ. The V and J ends lost 0 bases and 7 bases, in that order; junction bases with no gene match: 3. The CDR3 extends over 14 amino acids. CDR3 DNA sequence: TGCGCCAGCAGCTTGGTACAGGGGATCGGGGAGCTGTTTTTT. Translation: CASSLVQGIGELFF.

The chain links TRBV28 to TRBJ2-4; possibly TRBD1 for D (5 bases). This CDR3 region has 12 residues. The V end was cut by 7 bases, the J end by 5 bases, with 9 bases between. Per germline, CDR1 MDHEN and CDR2 SYDVKM. CDR3 coding DNA: TGTGCCAGCACCAACAGGCAAAACATTCAGTACTTC. Protein: CASTNRQNIQYF.

This chain connects TRBV4-2 to TRBJ2-3, with TRBD2 matching 10 bases. Germline CDR1 and CDR2: LGHNA and YNFKEQ. The V segment lost 0 bases and the J segment 1 base; nucleotides outside the gene matches: 1. This CDR3 region has 16 residues. CDR3 DNA: TGTGCCAGCAGCCAAGAGCTAGCGGGGGGCACAGATACGCAGTATTTT. Its translation is CASSQELAGGTDTQYF.

V usage is TRBV18 and J usage is TRBJ1-6, with D tentatively TRBD1 (6 bases). This CDR3 comprises 15 residues. Germline V gene data show CDR1 as KGHSH and CDR2 as LQKENI. The V gene lost 0 bases and the J gene lost 8 bases, with 11 bases spanning the gap. Written as DNA, the CDR3 is TGTGCCAGCTCACCACCTCTTGGGGGCGATTCACCCCTCCACTTT. This gives the protein CASSPPLGGDSPLHF.

V gene TRBV18 combines with J gene TRBJ1-2; the D gene is possibly TRBD1 (6 bases). Germline loops: CDR1 KGHSH, CDR2 LQKENI. The CDR3 is made up of 15 amino acids. With 6 bases removed from V and 2 bases from J, the gap between germline ends came to 16 bases. CDR3 in DNA: TGTGCCAGCTCCTATACTCGGGACAAGAACTATGGCTACACCTTC. It yields the protein CASSYTRDKNYGYTF.

This clone has a single count. The chain recombines TRBV4-3 with TRBJ2-1; tentative D call: TRBD2 (6 bases). Germline V lookup: CDR1 LGHNA, CDR2 YSLEER. CDR3 size: 16 residues. Trimming left V 0 bases short and J 5 bases short, with 14 bases between. CDR3 region: CASSQDTGGADNEQFF. The DNA for the CDR3 is TGCGCCAGCAGCCAAGATACCGGGGGAGCGGACAATGAGCAGTTCTTC.

CDR3 region: CASSIPAGLDTQYF. The CDR3 coding sequence is TGTGCCAGCAGCATCCCCGCCGGGTTAGATACGCAGTATTTT. The genes are TRBV5-6 and TRBJ2-3; D uncertain. V was clipped by 4 bases and J by 5 bases, with 14 bases between them. The CDR3 loop spans 14 amino acids. CDR1 SGHDT and CDR2 YYEEEE come from the germline V gene.

The V call is TRBV7-9, the J call TRBJ2-7, with D maybe TRBD1 (6 bases). V was shortened by 5 bases and J by 0 bases, with 17 bases between the two germline ends. The length of the CDR3 is 16 residues. CDR1 SEHNR and CDR2 FQNEAQ come from the germline V gene (reference sequence). Here the CDR3 reads CASSPISRQDSYEQYV. The CDR3 DNA sequence: TGTGCCAGCAGCCCTATTTCCCGACAGGACTCCTACGAGCAGTACGTC.

The gene calls are TRBV30 and TRBJ1-3; D gene unclear. This CDR3 contains 16 residues. V lost 0 bases to trimming and J lost 0 bases, with 12 bases between them. CDR1 is GTSNPN and CDR2 is SVGIG in the germline V gene (reference sequence). For the CDR3, the DNA is TGTGCCTGGAGTGTACGAGGCGAAATCTCTGGAAACACCATATATTTT. Its translation: CAWSVRGEISGNTIYF.

The chain carries TRBV2 and TRBJ2-4; D is ambiguous. CDR3 length: 13 amino acids. With 6 bases removed from V and 6 bases from J, the gap between germline ends came to 12 bases. CDR1 SNHLY and CDR2 FYNNEI come from the germline V gene. CDR3 protein: CASSVQNRNIQYF. The CDR3 nucleotides are TGTGCCAGCAGCGTACAAAACAGAAACATTCAGTACTTC.

This chain uses TRBV18 with TRBJ1-2; D uncertain. The CDR3 is made up of 12 amino acids. The V gene's germline CDR1 is KGHSH and CDR2 LQKENI. V lost 5 bases and J 5 bases, leaving 9 bases between the germline ends. CDR3 in DNA: TGTGCCAGCTCATCAACAGATTATGGCTACACCTTC. Translating it yields CASSSTDYGYTF. Full variable domain (rest looked up from reference TRBV18 and TRBJ1-2): NAGVMQNPRHLVRRRGQEARLRCSPMKGHSHVYWYRQLPEEGLKFMVYLQKENIIDESGMPKERFSAEFPKEGPSILRIQQVVRGDSAAYFCASSSTDYGYTFGSGTRLTVV.

The rearrangement uses TRBV7-2 and TRBJ2-4; TRBD2 agrees at 7 bases. CDR1 and CDR2 from the germline V gene are SGHTA and FQGNSA. This CDR3 has 16 amino acids. Losses at the gene ends were 1 base for V and 1 base for J; bases not matched to a gene: 4. The DNA of the CDR3 is TGTGCCAGCAGCTTAGGACACGGGGGGGCCAAAAACATTCAGTACTTC. The encoded protein is CASSLGHGGAKNIQYF.

The J gene is TRBJ1-1, the V gene TRBV23-1, with TRBD1 matching 10 bases. TRBV23-1 has ORF status, its function being uncertain. This CDR3 region has 13 residues. V gave up 6 bases and J gave up 5 bases; unmatched junction bases: 3. CDR3 bases: TGCGCCAGCAGGCTGGGACAGGGGACTGAAGCTTTCTTT. It specifies CASRLGQGTEAFF.

This clone was observed a single time. V and J are TRBV2 and TRBJ2-2, with 12 positions matching TRBD2. The CDR3 spans 17 residues. With 5 bases clipped from V and 4 bases from J, the junction kept 8 bases outside the gene matches. Germline V gene lookup returns CDR1 SNHLY and CDR2 FYNNEI. The CDR3 nucleotides are TGTGCCAGCAGTCCACTTTCTAGCGGGGGGGGCACCGGGGAGCTGTTTTTT. Translating gives CASSPLSSGGGTGELFF. The full variable domain, its missing parts supplied by reference TRBV2 and TRBJ2-2, is EPEVTQTPSHQVTQMGQEVILRCVPISNHLYFYWYRQILGQKVEFLVSFYNNEISEKSEIFDDQFSVERPDGSNFTLKIRSTKLEDSAMYFCASSPLSSGGGTGELFFGEGSRLTVL.

The V and J genes are TRBV28 and TRBJ1-4; D unresolved. The V end lost 2 bases, the J end lost 2 bases, and 6 bases lay between the germline ends. The CDR3 consists of 14 residues. The germline CDR1 and CDR2 sequences are MDHEN and SYDVKM. CDR3 protein: CASSLQMTNEKLFF. CDR3 DNA sequence: TGTGCCAGCAGTTTACAGATGACTAATGAAAAACTGTTTTTT.

The V call is TRBV5-1, the J call TRBJ1-1, with TRBD1 identical over 10 bases. The CDR3 has 16 amino acids. Germline CDR1 SGHRS, CDR2 YFSETQ. The junction had 4 bases not matched to a gene; V was cut back by 2 bases and J by 0 bases. CDR3 DNA: TGCGCCAGCAGCTTAGGACAGGGGGTGATGAACACTGAAGCTTTCTTT. Residues: CASSLGQGVMNTEAFF.

V usage is TRBV2 and J usage is TRBJ2-3; 9 nucleotides line up with TRBD1. The V segment lost 2 bases and the J segment 3 bases; nucleotides outside the gene matches: 3. The CDR3 has 15 residues. Germline V gene lookup returns CDR1 SNHLY and CDR2 FYNNEI. The DNA of the CDR3 is TGTGCCAGCAGTGAAAGGACAGGGGAGACAGATACGCAGTATTTT. This encodes CASSERTGETDTQYF.

The V gene is TRBV27, the J gene TRBJ1-5; 8 positions agree with TRBD1. The CDR3 consists of 13 residues. Per the germline V gene, CDR1 is MNHEY and CDR2 is SMNVEV (reference sequence). Trimming removed 6 bases from V and 7 bases from J; junction bases left unmatched: 5. Written as DNA, the CDR3 is TGTGCCAGCAGGACAGGGGTAGGGCAGCCCCAGCATTTT. It is translated as CASRTGVGQPQHF.

The chain combines TRBV7-2 with TRBJ2-1, with D possibly TRBD2 on 6 matching bases. Trimming removed 4 bases from V and 3 bases from J, with 16 bases in between. The length of the CDR3 is 16 residues. Germline CDR1 is SGHTA and CDR2 is FQGNSA. CDR3 sequence (DNA): TGTGCCAGCAGCTCCCCCCCGGAGGGGTTCTACAATGAGCAGTTCTTC. Translating it yields CASSSPPEGFYNEQFF. Complete variable domain (other parts from reference TRBV7-2 and TRBJ2-1): GAGVSQSPSNKVTEKGKDVELRCDPISGHTALYWYRQSLGQGLEFLIYFQGNSAPDKSGLPSDRFSAERTGGSVSTLTIQRTQQEDSAVYLCASSSPPEGFYNEQFFGPGTRLTVL.

The chain recombines TRBV6-5 with TRBJ1-1, with unresolved D. The CDR3 extends over 13 amino acids. V lost 4 bases, J lost 1 base, and 7 bases lay in between. Per germline, CDR1 MNHEY and CDR2 SVGAGI. The CDR3 sequence: CASSLSGNTEAFF. The CDR3 coding sequence is TGTGCCAGCAGTTTGTCAGGGAACACTGAAGCTTTCTTT.

The J gene is TRBJ2-7, the V gene TRBV18, with D possibly being TRBD1 (5 bases). The CDR3 spans 17 residues. Trimming removed 0 bases at V and 2 bases at J, with 17 bases between. CDR1 and CDR2 (germline): KGHSH, LQKENI. CDR3 protein: CASSPPPPKGRPYEQYV. The CDR3 DNA follows: TGTGCCAGCTCACCACCACCACCTAAGGGGCGTCCCTACGAGCAGTACGTC.

This clone was recorded once. The chain recombines TRBV20-1 with TRBJ2-7, with D possibly matching TRBD2 (5 bases). The length of the CDR3 is 11 residues. The germline V and J ends were trimmed by 5 bases and 3 bases, with 8 bases remaining between them. Germline V gene lookup returns CDR1 DFQATT and CDR2 SNEGSKA (reference sequence). The CDR3 sequence: CSASRGYEQYF. CDR3 bases: TGCAGTGCTTCCCGGGGCTACGAGCAGTACTTC.